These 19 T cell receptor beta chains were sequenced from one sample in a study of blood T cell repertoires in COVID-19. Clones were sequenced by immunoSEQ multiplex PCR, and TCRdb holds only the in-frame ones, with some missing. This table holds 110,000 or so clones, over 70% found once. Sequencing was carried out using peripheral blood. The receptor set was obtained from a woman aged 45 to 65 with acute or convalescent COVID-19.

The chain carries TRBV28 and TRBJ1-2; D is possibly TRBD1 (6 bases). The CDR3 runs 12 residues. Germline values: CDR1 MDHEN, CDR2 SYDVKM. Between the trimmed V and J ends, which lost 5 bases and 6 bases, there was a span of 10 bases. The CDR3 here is CASSGTLDGYTF. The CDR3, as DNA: TGTGCCAGCAGTGGGACATTAGATGGCTACACCTTC.

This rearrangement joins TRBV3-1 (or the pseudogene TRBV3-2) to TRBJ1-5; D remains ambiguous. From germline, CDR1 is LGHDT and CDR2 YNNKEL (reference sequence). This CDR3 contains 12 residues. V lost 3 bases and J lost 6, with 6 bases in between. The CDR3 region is CASSQGSQPQHF. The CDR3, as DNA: TGTGCCAGCAGCCAGGGGAGTCAGCCCCAGCATTTT.

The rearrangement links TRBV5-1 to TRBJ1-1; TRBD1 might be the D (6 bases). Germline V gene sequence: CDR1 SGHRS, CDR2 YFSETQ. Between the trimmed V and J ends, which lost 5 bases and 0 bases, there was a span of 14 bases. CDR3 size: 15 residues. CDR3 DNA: TGCGCCAGCAGAGGAGGACAGTTGATGAACACTGAAGCTTTCTTT. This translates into CASRGGQLMNTEAFF.

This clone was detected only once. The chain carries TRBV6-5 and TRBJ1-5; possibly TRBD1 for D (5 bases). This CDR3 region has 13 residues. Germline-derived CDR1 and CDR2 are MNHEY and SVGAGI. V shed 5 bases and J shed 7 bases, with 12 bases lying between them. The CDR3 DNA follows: TGTGCCAGCAGTCAGGGTTTGTACCAGCCCCAGCATTTT. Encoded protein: CASSQGLYQPQHF.

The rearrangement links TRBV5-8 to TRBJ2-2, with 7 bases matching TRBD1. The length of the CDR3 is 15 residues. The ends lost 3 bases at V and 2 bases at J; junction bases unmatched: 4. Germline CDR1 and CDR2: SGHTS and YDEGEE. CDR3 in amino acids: CASSYDRANTGELFF. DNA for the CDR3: TGTGCCAGCAGCTACGACAGGGCTAACACCGGGGAGCTGTTTTTT.

In DNA, the CDR3 is TGTGCCAGCAGCTTCAGGGGGCTAGGGTATAATGAGCAGTTCTTC. This sequence encodes CASSFRGLGYNEQFF. This chain connects TRBV7-2 to TRBJ2-1; 8 bases align to TRBD1. CDR3 length equals 15 residues. The V and J ends lost 3 bases and 7 bases, in that order; junction bases with no gene match: 8. Germline V gene data show CDR1 as SGHTA and CDR2 as FQGNSA.

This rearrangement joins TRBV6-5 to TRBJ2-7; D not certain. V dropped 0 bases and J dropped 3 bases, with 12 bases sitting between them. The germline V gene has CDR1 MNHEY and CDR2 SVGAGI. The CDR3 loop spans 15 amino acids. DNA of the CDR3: TGTGCCAGCAGTTACTCGATACAGCCGAACTACGAGCAGTACTTC. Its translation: CASSYSIQPNYEQYF.

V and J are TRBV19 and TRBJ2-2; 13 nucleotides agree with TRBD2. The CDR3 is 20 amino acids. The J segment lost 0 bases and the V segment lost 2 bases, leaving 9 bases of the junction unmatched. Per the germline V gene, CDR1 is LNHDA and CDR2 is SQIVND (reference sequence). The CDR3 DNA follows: TGTGCCAGTAGTATAAGGGGACTAGCGGGGACTATCGCGAACACCGGGGAGCTGTTTTTT. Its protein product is CASSIRGLAGTIANTGELFF.

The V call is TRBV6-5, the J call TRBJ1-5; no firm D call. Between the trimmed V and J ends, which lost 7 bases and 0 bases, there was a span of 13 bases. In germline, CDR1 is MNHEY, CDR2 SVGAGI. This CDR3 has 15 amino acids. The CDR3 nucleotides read TGTGCCAGCAAAAACAGCCGCTATAGCAATCAGCCCCAGCATTTT. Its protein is CASKNSRYSNQPQHF.

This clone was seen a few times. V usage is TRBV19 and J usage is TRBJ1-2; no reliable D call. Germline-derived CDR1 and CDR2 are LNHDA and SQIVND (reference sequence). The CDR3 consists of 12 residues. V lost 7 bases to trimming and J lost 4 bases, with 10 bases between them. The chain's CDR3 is CASTLSGYGYTF. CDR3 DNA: TGTGCCAGTACCCTCTCAGGCTATGGCTACACCTTC.

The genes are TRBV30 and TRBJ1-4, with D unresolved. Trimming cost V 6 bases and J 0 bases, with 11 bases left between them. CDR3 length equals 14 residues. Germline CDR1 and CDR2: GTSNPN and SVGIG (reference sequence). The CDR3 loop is CACGIYSTNEKLFF. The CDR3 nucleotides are TGTGCCTGCGGGATCTACTCAACTAATGAAAAACTGTTTTTT.

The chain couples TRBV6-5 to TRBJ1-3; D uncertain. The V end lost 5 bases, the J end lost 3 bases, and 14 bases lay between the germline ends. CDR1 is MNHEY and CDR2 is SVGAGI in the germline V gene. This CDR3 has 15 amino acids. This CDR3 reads CASSPLQVFGNTIYF. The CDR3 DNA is TGTGCCAGCAGTCCGCTGCAGGTCTTTGGAAACACCATATATTTT.

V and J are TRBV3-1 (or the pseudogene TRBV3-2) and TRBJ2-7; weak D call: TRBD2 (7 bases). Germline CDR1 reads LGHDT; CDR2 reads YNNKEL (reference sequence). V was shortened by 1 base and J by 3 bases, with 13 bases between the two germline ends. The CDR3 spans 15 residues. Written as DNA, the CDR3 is TGTGCCAGCAGCCAAGCCCCGGGGGGCTTCTACGAGCAGTACTTC. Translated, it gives CASSQAPGGFYEQYF.

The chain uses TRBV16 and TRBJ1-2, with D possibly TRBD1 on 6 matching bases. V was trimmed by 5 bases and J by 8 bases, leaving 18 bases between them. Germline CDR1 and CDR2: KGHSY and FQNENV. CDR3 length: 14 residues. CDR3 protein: CASSYGQLAVGYTF. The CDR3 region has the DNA TGTGCCAGCAGCTATGGACAGCTAGCTGTGGGCTACACCTTC.

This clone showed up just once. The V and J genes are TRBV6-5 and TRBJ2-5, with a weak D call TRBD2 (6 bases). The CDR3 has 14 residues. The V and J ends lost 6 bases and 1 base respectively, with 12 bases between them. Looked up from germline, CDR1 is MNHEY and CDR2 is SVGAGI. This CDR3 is CASRMSGLQETQYF. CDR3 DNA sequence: TGTGCCAGCAGGATGAGCGGGCTCCAAGAGACCCAGTACTTC.

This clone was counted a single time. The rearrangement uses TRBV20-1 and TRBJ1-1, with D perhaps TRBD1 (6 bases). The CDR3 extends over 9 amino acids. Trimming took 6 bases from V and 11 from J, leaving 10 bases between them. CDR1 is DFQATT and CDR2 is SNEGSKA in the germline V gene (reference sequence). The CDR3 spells CSARTEAFF. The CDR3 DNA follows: TGCAGTGCCAGGACAGAGGCTTTCTTT.

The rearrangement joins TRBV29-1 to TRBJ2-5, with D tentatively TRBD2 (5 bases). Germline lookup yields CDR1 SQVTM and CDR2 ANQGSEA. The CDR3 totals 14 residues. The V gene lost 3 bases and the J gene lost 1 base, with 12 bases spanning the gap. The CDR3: CSVDGGTRQETQYF. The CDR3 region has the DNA TGCAGCGTTGATGGAGGAACTCGCCAAGAGACCCAGTACTTC. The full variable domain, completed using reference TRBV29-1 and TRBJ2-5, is SAVISQKPSRDICQRGTSLTIQCQVDSQVTMMFWYRQQPGQSLTLIATANQGSEATYESGFVIDKFPISRPNLTFSTLTVSNMSPEDSSIYLCSVDGGTRQETQYFGPGTRLLVL.

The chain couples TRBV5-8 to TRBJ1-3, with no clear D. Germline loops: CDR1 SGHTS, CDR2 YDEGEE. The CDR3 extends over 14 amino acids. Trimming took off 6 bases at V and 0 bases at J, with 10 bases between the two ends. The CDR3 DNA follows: TGTGCCAGCAATATCGTCTTCTCTGGAAACACCATATATTTT. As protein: CASNIVFSGNTIYF.

The CDR3: CSVEPQGAYEQYF. The DNA for the CDR3 is TGCAGCGTCGAGCCCCAGGGGGCTTACGAGCAGTACTTC. The chain carries TRBV29-1 and TRBJ2-7; TRBD1 aligns across 8 bases. CDR1 and CDR2 from the germline V gene are SQVTM and ANQGSEA. The CDR3 length is 13 residues. Trimming cost V 6 bases and J 4 bases; bases outside gene matches: 8.